This TCR beta chain was recorded in a study of cytomegalovirus exposure and HLA in healthy donors. The study's findings and limits: Solely CMV serostatus was available to characterize immune exposure. Later analysis revealed greater clonal expansion in HLA-associated TCR beta chains than in equally common others.

This clone showed up just a few times. The antigen is not known. PCR used 60 Vbeta primers and 13 Jbeta primers. Methods used by the authors: Later, roughly 77 million unique TCR beta chains were counted in an analysis, and roughly 11 million of them were shared. Only in-frame clones appear in the TCRdb table, and some are missing; sequencing was by immunoSEQ multiplex PCR. That table supplies the V and J calls and clone size; D and trimming were determined from the DNA. In the table there are about 190,000 clones, 82% of which are singletons. The CDR3 runs 15 residues. The sequence was collected from a woman younger than 30 in good health and CMV-seronegative. Sequenced material: PBMCs. The chain recombines TRBV21-1 with TRBJ2-3; TRBD1 reflects the table's D call only, with no check against the DNA. TRBV21-1 is classified as a pseudogene. The DNA for the CDR3 is TGTGCCAGCAGCAGCGGACAGGCTTCCACAGATACGCAGTATTTT. Protein product: CASSSGQASTDTQYF.